The 16 T cell receptor beta chains given below trace back to one sample, sequenced in a study of cytomegalovirus exposure and HLA in healthy donors. Use of 60 Vbeta and 13 Jbeta primers characterized the PCR. Assay used: immunoSEQ multiplex PCR; TCRdb lists only in-frame clones, some missing. Of around 100,000 clones listed, roughly 71% are singletons. The specimen was PBMCs. These receptor sequences come from a man aged 18 to 30 in good health and CMV-seropositive.

The CDR3 nucleotides are TGTGCCAGCAGCTTAATTTTCACCTACTACGAGCAGTACGTC. Residues: CASSLIFTYYEQYV. The rearrangement joins TRBV7-6 to TRBJ2-7, with D uncertain. The ends were cut back, 2 bases at V and 3 bases at J, with 11 bases in the middle. CDR1 and CDR2 (germline): SGHVS, FNYEAQ. The CDR3 covers 14 residues.

This clone has more than one count but fewer than ten. One end of the junction is discordant with germline, which a read error may explain. V usage is TRBV7-2 and J usage is TRBJ1-2; D is ambiguous. This CDR3 spans 15 amino acids. CDR1 and CDR2 from the germline V gene are SGHTA and FQGNSA. The DNA for the CDR3 is TGTGCCACTAAGCCCACAGACCGGTCCTTATGTGGCAACACCTTC. Protein: CATKPTDRSLCGNTF.

This clone has just one count. The chain joins TRBV6-5 to TRBJ1-2, with D perhaps TRBD1 (5 bases). The CDR3 has 12 amino acids. Germline values: CDR1 MNHEY, CDR2 SVGAGI. The germline V and J ends were trimmed by 6 bases and 7 bases, with 12 bases remaining between them. The CDR3 here is CASRMGRGGYTF. CDR3 sequence (DNA): TGTGCCAGCAGGATGGGGCGGGGTGGCTACACCTTC.

The chain recombines TRBV28 with TRBJ2-5; TRBD1 is a possible D gene (6 bases). Per the germline V gene, CDR1 is MDHEN and CDR2 is SYDVKM. The germline V and J ends were trimmed by 0 bases and 2 bases, with 16 bases remaining between them. This CDR3 has 17 amino acids. The CDR3, as DNA: TGTGCCAGCAGTTTATGGACAGGTCGCACCCAACAAGAGACCCAGTACTTC. Its protein is CASSLWTGRTQQETQYF.

This clone has just one count. V gene TRBV2 combines with J gene TRBJ2-7; TRBD2 is a possible D gene (5 bases). Trimming took off 4 bases at V and 5 bases at J, with 12 bases between the two ends. The CDR3 is 13 residues long. CDR1 SNHLY and CDR2 FYNNEI come from the germline V gene. The CDR3 sequence: CASSVTGMHEQYF. The CDR3 DNA is TGTGCCAGCAGTGTCACCGGGATGCACGAGCAGTACTTC.

The V call is TRBV6-6, the J call TRBJ1-2, with 7 bases aligning to TRBD1. V shed 6 bases and J 7 bases; nucleotides not matched to a gene: 11. This CDR3 has 14 residues. Germline V gives CDR1 MNHNY, CDR2 SVGAGI (reference sequence). As DNA, the CDR3 is TGTGCCAGCAGCGAACAGGGGAAGCTGGGTGGCTACACCTTC. It translates to CASSEQGKLGGYTF.

The CDR3 sequence: CASSLGLAGGWEQFF. The CDR3 DNA reads TGTGCCAGCAGCTTGGGACTAGCGGGGGGGTGGGAGCAGTTCTTC. The V and J genes are TRBV7-9 and TRBJ2-1; 16 bases line up with TRBD2. Germline trimming cut 3 bases from V and 10 bases from J; bases unmatched to any gene: 3. The CDR3 extends over 15 amino acids. Germline V gene data show CDR1 as SEHNR and CDR2 as FQNEAQ (reference sequence).

This clone was picked up a small number of times. J is TRBJ1-2 and V is TRBV27, with TRBD1 matching over 9 bases. CDR1 MNHEY and CDR2 SMNVEV come from the germline V gene (reference sequence). The V and J ends lost 5 bases and 6 bases, in that order; junction bases with no gene match: 4. This CDR3 is built from 13 residues. Here the CDR3 DNA reads TGTGCCAGCAGTCCCCGGACAGGGGATGGCTACACCTTC. Encoded protein: CASSPRTGDGYTF.

V usage is TRBV30 and J usage is TRBJ1-2; TRBD1 might be the D (6 bases). There are 13 residues in the CDR3. Per germline, CDR1 GTSNPN and CDR2 SVGIG (reference sequence). Trimming left V 5 bases short and J 0 bases short, with 10 bases between. Here the CDR3 DNA reads TGTGCCTGGCACAGGGCAGCTAACTATGGCTACACCTTC. It translates to CAWHRAANYGYTF.

The V call is TRBV30, the J call TRBJ2-7, with 10 bases that match TRBD1. The germline CDR1 and CDR2 sequences are GTSNPN and SVGIG (reference sequence). The CDR3 sequence is 14 residues long. Unmatched junction bases numbered 1, after V lost 1 base and J lost 1 base. The CDR3 is CAWSGGQGSYEQYF. In DNA form, the CDR3 reads TGTGCCTGGAGTGGGGGACAGGGGTCCTACGAGCAGTACTTC.

This clone was found a few times. This sequence joins TRBV6-1 and TRBJ2-3, with unresolved D. CDR3 length equals 11 residues. Germline V CDR1 and CDR2: MNHNS, SASEGT. Trimming cost V 11 bases and J 0 bases, with 6 bases left between them. DNA for the CDR3: TGTGCCTCCCGGAGCACAGATACGCAGTATTTT. It codes for CASRSTDTQYF.

The V call is TRBV19, the J call TRBJ1-2; 8 bases are a match to TRBD1. Trimming cost V 7 bases and J 2 bases; bases outside gene matches: 6. CDR1 LNHDA and CDR2 SQIVND come from the germline V gene (reference sequence). This CDR3 has 14 residues. CDR3 sequence reads: CASTESGGNYGYTF. The DNA of the CDR3 is TGTGCCAGTACCGAGTCAGGGGGCAACTATGGCTACACCTTC.

The CDR3 bases are TGTGCCAGCAGCGTAGTTCCTAGCGGGGGGAGCTCCTACAATGAGCAGTTCTTC. This translates into CASSVVPSGGSSYNEQFF. The chain links TRBV9 to TRBJ2-1, with TRBD2 identical over 11 bases. The CDR3 is 18 residues long. V gave up 0 bases and J gave up 0 bases; unmatched junction bases: 5. Germline V gene lookup returns CDR1 SGDLS and CDR2 YYNGEE.

This clone was picked up a small number of times. The chain links TRBV7-6 to TRBJ2-1; 9 bases line up with TRBD2. Trimming took 0 bases from V and 5 from J; bases not matched to a gene: 5. Germline lookup yields CDR1 SGHVS and CDR2 FNYEAQ. This CDR3 region has 16 residues. CDR3 loop: CASSLANQRGDNEQFF. The CDR3 DNA reads as TGTGCCAGCAGCTTAGCGAACCAGCGGGGGGACAATGAGCAGTTCTTC.

The V call is TRBV10-3, the J call TRBJ1-6; D is possibly TRBD1 (6 bases). Per the germline V gene, CDR1 is ENHRY and CDR2 is SYGVKD. This CDR3 has 14 residues. The V end was cut by 5 bases, the J end by 5 bases, with 10 bases between. This CDR3 reads CAISRQGNNSPLHF. CDR3 sequence (DNA): TGTGCCATCAGTCGTCAGGGGAATAATTCACCCCTCCACTTT.

The chain uses TRBV6-1 and TRBJ1-3; D is perhaps TRBD1 (6 bases). V lost 1 base and J lost 3, with 19 bases in between. CDR3 length: 18 residues. CDR1 MNHNS and CDR2 SASEGT come from the germline V gene. This CDR3 reads CASSEGGGGLIGGNTIYF. The CDR3 DNA reads TGTGCCAGCAGTGAAGGAGGGGGGGGGCTTATCGGTGGAAACACCATATATTTT.